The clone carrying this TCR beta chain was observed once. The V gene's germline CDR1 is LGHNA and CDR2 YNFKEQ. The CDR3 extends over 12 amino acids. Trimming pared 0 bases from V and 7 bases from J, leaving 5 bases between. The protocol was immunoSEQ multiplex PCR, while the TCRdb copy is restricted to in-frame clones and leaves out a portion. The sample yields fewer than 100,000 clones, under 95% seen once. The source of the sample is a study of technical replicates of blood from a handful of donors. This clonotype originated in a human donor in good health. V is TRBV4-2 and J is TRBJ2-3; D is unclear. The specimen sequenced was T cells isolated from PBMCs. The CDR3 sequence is CASSQDLNTQYF. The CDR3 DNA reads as TGTGCCAGCAGCCAAGATCTTAATACGCAGTATTTT.